The sequence of this TCR beta chain was determined in a study of spatial heterogeneity in lung cancer. In the study overall: After resection, follow-up PBMC samples were sequenced when available, at a median of approximately 25 months later.

Each TCR cDNA molecule carried a unique molecular identifier. TCRdb independently ran MiXCR on the 5' RACE reads; one entry per CDR3 protein. Among 8,000 to 10,000 distinct CDR3 sequences, about 25% were seen once, and the ten largest hold approximately 3.8%. This clonotype is classed as medium-sized. Time point: blood at routine non-recurrence follow-up after resection. Sequenced material: PBMCs, taken at follow-up. This TCR was sampled from a female donor with early-stage non-small cell lung cancer.

This CDR3 is CASRPDTISTDTQYF. The CDR3 bases are TGTGCCAGCAGGCCGGACACCATTTCCACAGATACGCAGTATTTT. The V and J genes are TRBV12-3 or TRBV12-4 and TRBJ2-3; D might be TRBD1 (5 bases). The CDR3 has 15 residues. V was pared by 6 bases and J by 2 bases, with 15 bases between.